The clone carrying this T cell receptor beta chain came up once. Its antigen is currently unknown. This entry comes from a study of blood T cells in healthy people across ages. Across the study: About one barcoded beta molecule per two T cells was captured by template switching.

Whole-study findings and limits: Observed TCR beta diversity per million T cells went down as age went up. This fall followed a roughly linear course with age. Among long-lived donors, naive CD4+ cells were more numerous and diversity higher than in aged donors.

Through a sample-barcoded 5' primer and a J-beta primer mix, a second PCR was run for roughly 6 to 11 cycles. Researchers report that a template-switch adaptor with 12 random nucleotides tagged each cDNA molecule. TCRdb recomputed calls from the 5' RACE reads with MiXCR, one row per CDR3 protein. The sample includes under 1,000,000 distinct CDR3 sequences, about 45% of them seen just once. Germline trimming cut 6 bases from V and 9 bases from J; bases unmatched to any gene: 10. The CDR3 spans 15 residues. Germline values: CDR1 DFQATT, CDR2 SNEGSKA (reference sequence). Sequencing used blood. The chain recombines TRBV20-1 with TRBJ2-1, with 14 bases that match TRBD2. The receptor was derived from a man older than 75 in good health. This CDR3 reads CSAATGTSGRVEQFF. The CDR3 DNA sequence: TGCAGTGCGGCGACCGGGACTAGCGGGAGAGTTGAGCAGTTCTTC.